These T cell receptor beta chains were read from a single sample in a study of blood T cell repertoires in COVID-19. Sequenced by immunoSEQ multiplex PCR; TCRdb stores in-frame clones only, minus some. The repertoire holds a few hundred thousand clones, with approximately 85% as singletons. Sequences were obtained from peripheral blood. The receptors stem from a human donor with COVID-19, enrolled during active disease. The donor label of this sample is uncertain. CDR3s leave out the opening cysteine and the closing phenylalanine or tryptophan.

J gene | V gene | CDR3 protein
TRBJ2-3 | TRBV7-2 | ASSPDTTGVTQY
TRBJ1-5 | TRBV5-1 | ASSAGPNSNQPQH
TRBJ2-1 | TRBV5-1 | ASSLVTSGTKNEQF
TRBJ2-7 | TRBV6-6 | ASSLRTSGRLYEQY
TRBJ2-2 | TRBV27 | ASRKTSGANTGELF
TRBJ1-4 | TRBV27 | ASSFRAGATNEKLF
TRBJ2-3 | TRBV9 | ASSARTGTDTQY
TRBJ1-1 | TRBV6-2/TRBV6-3 | ASSYKLAVGQDKNTEAF
TRBJ2-1 | TRBV6-6 | ASIRGPGYNEQF
TRBJ1-1 | TRBV27 | ASSQRGWDTEAF
TRBJ2-1 | TRBV19 | ASKGRLAAPSSYNEQF
TRBJ2-3 | TRBV19 | ASSYPAGGDTQY
TRBJ1-2 | TRBV7-2 | ASSLGPTGDGYT
TRBJ2-3 | TRBV7-2 | ASSLELSPLGTQY
TRBJ1-1 | TRBV5-1 | ASGQQGQTEAF
TRBJ1-6 | TRBV6-2/TRBV6-3 | ASSYSRQTDSPLH
TRBJ2-5 | TRBV6-5 | ASSGQGRRETQY
TRBJ1-1 | TRBV5-1 | ASSSMTTGGQMNTEAF
TRBJ2-1 | TRBV10-3 | AIRPLAGDAEQF
TRBJ1-5 | TRBV12-3/TRBV12-4 | ASSFSNQPQH